One and the same sample provided the 7 T cell receptor beta chains below, sequenced in a study of CD8 T cells in ankylosing spondylitis. TCRdb itself ran the 5' RACE reads through MiXCR, one entry per CDR3 protein. The sample carries roughly 230,000 distinct CDR3 sequences, 18% recorded once. Material for sequencing was blood, either unsorted or a sorted T cell fraction (not recorded which). Receptors were obtained from a male donor with ankylosing spondylitis or in good health (not recorded which).

Remarks on this clonotype: The junction shows a germline mismatch at one end, possibly a read error. The V call is TRBV7-7, the J call TRBJ2-5; 9 bases are a match to TRBD1. CDR1 is SSHAT, CDR2 FNYEAQ, per germline (reference sequence). The CDR3 loop spans 19 amino acids. As DNA, the CDR3 is TGTGCTAGCAGCTTATGGATCGGAGTGGGACAGGGTCTCCAAGAGACCCAGTACTTC. Translation: CASSLWIGVGQGLQETQYF.

The rearrangement uses TRBV2 and TRBJ2-1; TRBD2 matches at 11 bases. The CDR3 is made up of 16 amino acids. J was trimmed by 7 bases and V by 2 bases; bases with no gene match: 7. CDR1 is SNHLY, CDR2 FYNNEI, per germline. The CDR3 sequence: CASSESLAGGPNEQFF. DNA for the CDR3: TGTGCCAGCAGTGAATCTTTAGCGGGAGGGCCTAATGAGCAGTTCTTC.

There are many counts of this clonotype. CDR3: CASSQGTSGVYEQYF. CDR3 coding DNA: TGCGCCAGCAGCCAGGGGACTAGCGGAGTCTACGAGCAGTACTTC. The rearrangement links TRBV4-1 to TRBJ2-7; 11 bases align to TRBD2. Trimming at V came to 3 bases and at J to 3 bases, leaving 4 bases not matched to a gene. CDR3 length: 15 residues. Germline CDR1 is MGHRA and CDR2 is YSYEKL.

In this sample, this clonotype turned up many times. The rearrangement joins TRBV20-1 to TRBJ1-1; D unresolved. This CDR3 contains 13 residues. The germline V and J ends were trimmed by 0 bases and 6 bases, with 11 bases remaining between them. Germline V gene sequence: CDR1 DFQATT, CDR2 SNEGSKA (reference sequence). CDR3 region: CSARDPFGPEAFF. The CDR3 DNA sequence: TGCAGTGCTAGAGACCCCTTCGGTCCTGAAGCTTTCTTT.

The sample holds a few counts of this clonotype. The J gene is TRBJ2-3, the V gene TRBV7-2; D gene ambiguous. V was pared by 2 bases and J by 6 bases, with 21 bases between. The CDR3 has 17 amino acids. Looked up from germline, CDR1 is SGHTA and CDR2 is FQGNSA. CDR3 in amino acids: CASSLSYETPQIDTQYF. The DNA of the CDR3 is TGTGCCAGCAGCTTAAGTTACGAGACGCCACAGATCGATACGCAGTATTTT.

The chain uses TRBV5-1 and TRBJ2-2, with D perhaps TRBD1 (6 bases). The length of the CDR3 is 15 residues. Germline CDR1 SGHRS, CDR2 YFSETQ. V shed 3 bases and J shed 5 bases, with 14 bases lying between them. This CDR3 reads CASSSWWTATGELFF. CDR3 coding DNA: TGCGCCAGCAGCTCGTGGTGGACAGCTACCGGGGAGCTGTTTTTT. The whole variable domain, filled in from reference TRBV5-1 and TRBJ2-2, reads KAGVTQTPRYLIKTRGQQVTLSCSPISGHRSVSWYQQTPGQGLQFLFEYFSETQRNKGNFPGRFSGRQFSNSRSEMNVSTLELGDSALYLCASSSWWTATGELFFGEGSRLTVL.

The table lists this clonotype with a few counts. The chain uses TRBV6-4 and TRBJ2-7; 9 nucleotides align to TRBD1. CDR3 length equals 14 residues. The J segment lost 5 bases and the V segment lost 4 bases, leaving 6 bases of the junction unmatched. Germline assignment: CDR1 MRHNA and CDR2 SNTAGT. CDR3 sequence reads: CASSAGGQGNEQYF. The CDR3 coding sequence is TGTGCCAGCAGTGCCGGGGGACAGGGAAACGAGCAGTACTTC.